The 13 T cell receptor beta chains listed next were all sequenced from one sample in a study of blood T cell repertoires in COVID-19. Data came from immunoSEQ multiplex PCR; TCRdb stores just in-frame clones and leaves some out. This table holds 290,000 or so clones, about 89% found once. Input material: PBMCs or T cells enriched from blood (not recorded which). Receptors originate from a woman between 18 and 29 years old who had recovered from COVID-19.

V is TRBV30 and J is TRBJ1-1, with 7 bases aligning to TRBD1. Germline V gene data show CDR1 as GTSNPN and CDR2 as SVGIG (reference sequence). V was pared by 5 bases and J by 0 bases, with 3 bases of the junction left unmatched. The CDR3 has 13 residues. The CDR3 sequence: CAWEGQMNTEAFF. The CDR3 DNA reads TGTGCCTGGGAGGGACAGATGAACACTGAAGCTTTCTTT.

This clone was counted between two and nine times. CDR3 coding DNA: TGTGCCAGCAGCTTAGTGTCGAGTAATTCCGACGAGCAGTACTTC. This sequence encodes CASSLVSSNSDEQYF. The V gene is TRBV7-2, the J gene TRBJ2-7; unclear D gene. With 1 base removed from V and 5 bases from J, the gap between germline ends came to 15 bases. Germline V lookup: CDR1 SGHTA, CDR2 FQGNSA. The CDR3 has 15 residues. Full variable domain (remainder filled in from reference TRBV7-2 and TRBJ2-7): GAGVSQSPSNKVTEKGKDVELRCDPISGHTALYWYRQSLGQGLEFLIYFQGNSAPDKSGLPSDRFSAERTGGSVSTLTIQRTQQEDSAVYLCASSLVSSNSDEQYFGPGTRLTVT.

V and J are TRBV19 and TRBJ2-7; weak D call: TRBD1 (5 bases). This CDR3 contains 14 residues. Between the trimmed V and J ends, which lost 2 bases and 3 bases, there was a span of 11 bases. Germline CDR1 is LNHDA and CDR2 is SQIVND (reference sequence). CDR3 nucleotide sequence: TGTGCCAGTAGTATAACAGGTAATAGCTACGAGCAGTACTTC. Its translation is CASSITGNSYEQYF.

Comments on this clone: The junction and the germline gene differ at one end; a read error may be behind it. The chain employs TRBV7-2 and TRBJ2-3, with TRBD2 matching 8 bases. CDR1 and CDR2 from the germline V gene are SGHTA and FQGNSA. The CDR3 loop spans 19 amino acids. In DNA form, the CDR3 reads TGTGCCCGCAGCTTATATGGGCGCGGGGGGCGGGGGAGCACAGATACGCAGTATTTT. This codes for CARSLYGRGGRGSTDTQYF.

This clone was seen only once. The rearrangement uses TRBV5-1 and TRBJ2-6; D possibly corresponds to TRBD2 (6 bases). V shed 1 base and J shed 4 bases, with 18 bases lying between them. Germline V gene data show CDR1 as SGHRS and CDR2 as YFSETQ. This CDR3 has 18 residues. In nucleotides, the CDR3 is TGCGCCAGCAGCTTGTGGGAGGTTTCGCCGGGCGGGGCCAACGTCCTGACTTTC. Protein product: CASSLWEVSPGGANVLTF.

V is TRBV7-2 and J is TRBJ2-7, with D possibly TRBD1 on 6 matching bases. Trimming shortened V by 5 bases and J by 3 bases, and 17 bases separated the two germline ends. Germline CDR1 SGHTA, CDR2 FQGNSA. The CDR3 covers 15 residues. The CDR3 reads CASSPGTSKRYEQYF. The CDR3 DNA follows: TGTGCCAGCAGCCCAGGGACATCCAAACGCTACGAGCAGTACTTC.

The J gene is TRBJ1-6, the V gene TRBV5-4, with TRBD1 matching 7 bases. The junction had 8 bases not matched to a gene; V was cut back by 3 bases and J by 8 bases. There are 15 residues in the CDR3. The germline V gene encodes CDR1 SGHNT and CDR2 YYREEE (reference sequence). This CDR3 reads CASSSQQGRDSPLHF. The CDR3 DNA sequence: TGTGCCAGCAGCTCCCAACAGGGGCGGGATTCACCCCTCCACTTT.

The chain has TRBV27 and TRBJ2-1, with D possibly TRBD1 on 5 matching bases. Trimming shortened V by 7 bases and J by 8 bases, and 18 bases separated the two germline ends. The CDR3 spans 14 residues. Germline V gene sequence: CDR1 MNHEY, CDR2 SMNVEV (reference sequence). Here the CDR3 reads CASTPRGTGDEQFF. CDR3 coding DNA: TGTGCCAGCACCCCTAGGGGAACGGGCGATGAGCAGTTCTTC.

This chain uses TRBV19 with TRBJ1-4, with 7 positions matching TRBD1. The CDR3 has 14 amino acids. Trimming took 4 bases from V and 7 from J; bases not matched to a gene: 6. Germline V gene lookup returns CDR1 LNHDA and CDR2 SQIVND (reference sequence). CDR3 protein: CASSTTGTAEKLFF. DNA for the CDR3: TGTGCCAGTAGTACGACCGGGACAGCTGAAAAACTGTTTTTT.

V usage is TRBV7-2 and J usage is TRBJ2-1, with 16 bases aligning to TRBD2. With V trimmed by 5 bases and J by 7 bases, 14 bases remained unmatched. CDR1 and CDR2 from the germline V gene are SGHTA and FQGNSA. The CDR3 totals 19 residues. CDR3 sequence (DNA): TGTGCCAGCAGCCCCCGGGGGACTAGCGGGAGGGCCATTGGAAATGAGCAGTTCTTC. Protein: CASSPRGTSGRAIGNEQFF.

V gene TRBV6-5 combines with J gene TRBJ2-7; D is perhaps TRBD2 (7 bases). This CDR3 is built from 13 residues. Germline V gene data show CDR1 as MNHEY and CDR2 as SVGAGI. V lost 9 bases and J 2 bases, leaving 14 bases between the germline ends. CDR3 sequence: CASNGGGAYEQYF. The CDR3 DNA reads TGTGCCAGTAATGGAGGGGGGGCCTACGAGCAGTACTTC.

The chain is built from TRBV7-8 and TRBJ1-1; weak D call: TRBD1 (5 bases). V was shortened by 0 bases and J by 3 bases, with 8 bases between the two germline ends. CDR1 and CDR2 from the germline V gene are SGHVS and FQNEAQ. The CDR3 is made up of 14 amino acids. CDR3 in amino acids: CASSLAVRDTEAFF. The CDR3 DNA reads TGTGCCAGCAGCTTAGCGGTCAGGGACACTGAAGCTTTCTTT.

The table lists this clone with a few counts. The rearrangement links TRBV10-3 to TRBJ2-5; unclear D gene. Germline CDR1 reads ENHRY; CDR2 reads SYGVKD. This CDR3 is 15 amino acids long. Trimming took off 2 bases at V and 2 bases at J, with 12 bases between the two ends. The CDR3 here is CAISESWAQQETQYF. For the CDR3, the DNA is TGTGCCATCAGTGAGAGTTGGGCGCAACAAGAGACCCAGTACTTC.